A selection of T cell receptor beta chains follows, all from one sample in a study of radiotherapy plus CTLA-4 blockade in lung cancer. Here immunoSEQ multiplex PCR was the method, and the copy in TCRdb shows in-frame clones only, minus some. The sample has approximately 30,000 clones, over 75% seen once. Sample: peripheral blood, taken from a patient treated with radiotherapy plus ipilimumab. These receptors were collected from a human donor with non-small cell lung cancer that progressed on radiotherapy plus ipilimumab. The conserved cysteine and the conserved F or W are not part of the CDR3 here. Fields, in order: V gene, CDR3 protein.

v_gene: TRBV10-2
CDR3aa: ASSEFSGGPYEQY

v_gene: TRBV5-1
CDR3aa: ASSPGQGTGANVLT

v_gene: TRBV4-3
CDR3aa: ASSQARDRTGGYT

v_gene: TRBV9
CDR3aa: ASSDGGRVTDTQY

v_gene: TRBV6-1
CDR3aa: ASSENRGQNQPQH

v_gene: TRBV11-3
CDR3aa: ASSLDGGPYNEQF

v_gene: TRBV18
CDR3aa: ASSGGSGRTEAF

v_gene: TRBV27
CDR3aa: ASSQTTGDYNYGYT

v_gene: TRBV5-4
CDR3aa: ASSLKGNLAETQY

v_gene: TRBV11-3
CDR3aa: ASSSGTGLREQY

v_gene: TRBV2
CDR3aa: ASSRDIYEQY

v_gene: TRBV28
CDR3aa: ASSTPGQGAYEDEQF

v_gene: TRBV11-2
CDR3aa: ASSLGHLPYGYT

v_gene: TRBV7-9
CDR3aa: ASRLETNTGELF

v_gene: TRBV18
CDR3aa: ASSPGLAGPSSYNSPLH

v_gene: TRBV2
CDR3aa: ASRTRETQY